The clone carrying this TCR beta chain was detected only a few times. The target antigen is unknown. Here immunoSEQ multiplex PCR was the method, and the copy in TCRdb shows in-frame clones only, minus some. The sample has under 200,000 clones, about 92% seen once; the top ten hold roughly 4.3%. This specimen belongs to a study of T cell responses to AZD1222 COVID-19 vaccine. Study-level results: The study found vaccine-associated CD4 TCRs spanning spike, dominant at 160-218 and 743-854.

Germline loops: CDR1 SEHNR, CDR2 FQNEAQ (reference sequence). This CDR3 is built from 13 residues. Deletions cut 1 base from V and 0 bases from J, with 4 bases between. The sequenced sample was peripheral blood, obtained on day 0 of MenACWY control vaccination. The rearrangement links TRBV7-9 to TRBJ2-7, with D hard to call. The clonotype was recovered from an adult in good health. The CDR3 DNA reads TGTGCCAGCAGCTTAGGGGCCTCCTACGAGCAGTACTTC. Amino acid sequence: CASSLGASYEQYF.